This T cell receptor beta chain was recovered during a study of cytomegalovirus exposure and HLA in healthy donors. Findings and limits, study-wide: A cluster of highly shared sequence variants was likely a sequencing artifact.

PCR involved 60 Vbeta and 13 Jbeta primers. Only in-frame clones appear in the TCRdb table, and some are missing; sequencing was by immunoSEQ multiplex PCR. The data contain about 98,000 clones, about three quarters of them singletons. In the case of this clone: Its antigen is still unknown.

Germline CDR1 and CDR2: SGHNT and YYREEE (reference sequence). V lost 0 bases, J lost 2 bases, and 12 bases lay in between. The CDR3 is 15 amino acids. The sample comprised PBMCs. V gene TRBV5-4 combines with J gene TRBJ2-7, with D possibly matching TRBD2 (5 bases). The receptor was isolated from a human donor in good health. CDR3 bases: TGTGCCAGCAGCTTGGCGGAACTAGGGCCCTACGAGCAGTACTTC. Protein product: CASSLAELGPYEQYF.